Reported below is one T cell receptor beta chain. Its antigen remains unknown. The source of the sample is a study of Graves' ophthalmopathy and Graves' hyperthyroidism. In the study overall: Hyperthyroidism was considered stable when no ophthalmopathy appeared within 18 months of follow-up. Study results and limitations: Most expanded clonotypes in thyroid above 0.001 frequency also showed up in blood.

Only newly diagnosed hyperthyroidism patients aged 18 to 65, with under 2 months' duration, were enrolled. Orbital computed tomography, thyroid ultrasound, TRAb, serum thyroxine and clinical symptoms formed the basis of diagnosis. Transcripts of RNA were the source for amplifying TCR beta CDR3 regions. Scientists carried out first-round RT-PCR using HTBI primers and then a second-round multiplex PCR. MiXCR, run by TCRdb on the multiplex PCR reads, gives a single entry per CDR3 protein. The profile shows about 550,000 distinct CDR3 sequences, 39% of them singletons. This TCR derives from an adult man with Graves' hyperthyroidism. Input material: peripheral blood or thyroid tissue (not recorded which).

The CDR3 sequence is CATSDVTGSTEAFF. In DNA, the CDR3 is TGTGCCACCAGTGATGTGACAGGGAGCACTGAAGCTTTCTTT. The chain joins TRBV24-1 to TRBJ1-1, with 7 bases lining up with TRBD1. Germline trimming cut 3 bases from V and 4 bases from J; bases unmatched to any gene: 4. The length of the CDR3 is 14 residues. Germline loops: CDR1 KGHDR, CDR2 SFDVKD.